This is a list of T cell receptor beta chains from one sample in a study of T cells after posttransplantation cyclophosphamide. Sequencing was performed with immunoSEQ multiplex PCR; in TCRdb, only in-frame clones are kept and a portion is missing. The table has some 37,000 clones, about 77% seen once. The starting material was CD4+ T cells sorted from blood, obtained roughly 250 weeks after a stem cell transplant with posttransplant cyclophosphamide. These receptors were collected from a female patient aged 40 to 55 who received an allogeneic stem cell transplant from a related donor, was CMV-positive, and had no GVHD. Some T cells here may be from the graft donor. Both conserved end residues are part of each CDR3. A D gene is named only where the DNA matches it firmly. A row's size may be missing; if present it is once, few, many or a size class.

abundance: NA
j_gene: TRBJ2-2
v_gene: TRBV6-6
d_gene: NA
CDR3nt: TGTGCCAGCAGGGGAGGGGGGAGCGGAACCGGGGAGCTGTTTTTT
CDR3aa: CASRGGGSGTGELFF

abundance: once
j_gene: TRBJ2-7
v_gene: TRBV5-1
d_gene: NA
CDR3nt: TGCGCCAGCAGTTACAAGGGGGAGCCCTCTCTCCAGCAGTACTTC
CDR3aa: CASSYKGEPSLQQYF

abundance: NA
j_gene: TRBJ1-1
v_gene: TRBV19
d_gene: TRBD1
CDR3nt: TGTGCCAGTAGTCAATTTCAGGGGGCGAGAAGGGGAAGGACTGAAGCTTTCTTT
CDR3aa: CASSQFQGARRGRTEAFF

abundance: once
j_gene: TRBJ2-1
v_gene: TRBV19
d_gene: TRBD2
CDR3nt: TGTGCCAGTAGTAGCGGGGGGTTCTCCTACAATGAGCAGTTCTTC
CDR3aa: CASSSGGFSYNEQFF

abundance: NA
j_gene: TRBJ1-3
v_gene: TRBV18
d_gene: NA
CDR3nt: TGTGCCAGCTCACCAACAAGTCCAGAGGCTGGAAACACCATATATTTT
CDR3aa: CASSPTSPEAGNTIYF

abundance: NA
j_gene: TRBJ1-2
v_gene: TRBV4-1
d_gene: TRBD1
CDR3nt: TGCGCCAGCAGCCAAGATCGGGACAGGGGGCCTGGCAACTATGGCTACACCTTC
CDR3aa: CASSQDRDRGPGNYGYTF

abundance: NA
j_gene: TRBJ2-7
v_gene: TRBV5-4
d_gene: TRBD2
CDR3nt: TGTGCCAGCAGCTTGAGCGGGGGGAGCTCCTACGAGCAGTACTTC
CDR3aa: CASSLSGGSSYEQYF

abundance: few
j_gene: TRBJ2-7
v_gene: TRBV18
d_gene: NA
CDR3nt: TGTGCCAGCTCACCACTGGGGCCCAACGAGCAGTACTTC
CDR3aa: CASSPLGPNEQYF

abundance: NA
j_gene: TRBJ2-7
v_gene: TRBV18
d_gene: NA
CDR3nt: TGTGCCAGCTCACCATTATCCGCGACAGCGAGCTCCTACGAGCAGTACTTC
CDR3aa: CASSPLSATASSYEQYF

abundance: few
j_gene: TRBJ1-2
v_gene: TRBV7-2
d_gene: NA
CDR3nt: TGTGCCAGCAGCTTAGCCAGGGATTATGGCTACACCTTC
CDR3aa: CASSLARDYGYTF

abundance: NA
j_gene: TRBJ2-5
v_gene: TRBV5-1
d_gene: TRBD2
CDR3nt: TGCGCCAGCAGCCCGGGGGGGGAAGAGACCCAGTACTTC
CDR3aa: CASSPGGEETQYF

abundance: NA
j_gene: TRBJ2-6
v_gene: TRBV18
d_gene: NA
CDR3nt: TGTGCCAGCTCACCACCGGGCGGGACTGGGGCCAACGTCCTGACTTTC
CDR3aa: CASSPPGGTGANVLTF

abundance: NA
j_gene: TRBJ2-1
v_gene: TRBV5-6
d_gene: NA
CDR3nt: TGTGCCAGCAGCCGACAGTGGAGCTCCTACAATGAGCAGTTCTTC
CDR3aa: CASSRQWSSYNEQFF

abundance: NA
j_gene: TRBJ1-3
v_gene: TRBV7-2
d_gene: NA
CDR3nt: TGTGCCAGCAGCCGTTTCACAGGGTCCCCCTCTGGAAACACCATATATTTT
CDR3aa: CASSRFTGSPSGNTIYF

abundance: few
j_gene: TRBJ2-7
v_gene: TRBV11-1
d_gene: NA
CDR3nt: TGTGCCAGCAGCTTCCGGGAGACCTACGAGCAGTACTTC
CDR3aa: CASSFRETYEQYF

abundance: NA
j_gene: TRBJ2-7
v_gene: TRBV6-6
d_gene: TRBD1
CDR3nt: TGTGCCAGCTCAGACCCTTTCCGGGACAGAAACTACGAGCAGTACTTC
CDR3aa: CASSDPFRDRNYEQYF

abundance: NA
j_gene: TRBJ2-7
v_gene: TRBV28
d_gene: TRBD1
CDR3nt: TGTGCCAGCAGGAGCCCAGGGGGCGCAAAGATGTACGAGCAGTACTTC
CDR3aa: CASRSPGGAKMYEQYF

abundance: NA
j_gene: TRBJ2-1
v_gene: TRBV9
d_gene: NA
CDR3nt: TGTGCCAGCAGCCCCTCAACAGGCCGGAGCAATGAGCAGTTCTTC
CDR3aa: CASSPSTGRSNEQFF

abundance: NA
j_gene: TRBJ1-1
v_gene: TRBV7-6
d_gene: TRBD1
CDR3nt: TGTGCCAGCAGCCGTGACAGGGGGAACGCTGAAGCTTTCTTT
CDR3aa: CASSRDRGNAEAFF

abundance: NA
j_gene: TRBJ2-3
v_gene: TRBV29-1
d_gene: TRBD2
CDR3nt: TGCAGCGTTGACGGGGGGTCTGATACGCAGTATTTT
CDR3aa: CSVDGGSDTQYF

abundance: NA
j_gene: TRBJ1-3
v_gene: TRBV5-6
d_gene: NA
CDR3nt: TGTGCCAGCAGCTTGGGAGGGAGAAACACCATATATTTT
CDR3aa: CASSLGGRNTIYF

abundance: NA
j_gene: TRBJ1-1
v_gene: TRBV5-1
d_gene: NA
CDR3nt: TGCGCCAGCAGCCTAAGGGGCAGCCTCAGGGACACTGAAGCTTTCTTT
CDR3aa: CASSLRGSLRDTEAFF

abundance: NA
j_gene: TRBJ2-1
v_gene: TRBV9
d_gene: TRBD1
CDR3nt: TGTGCCAGCAGCGAGGGCCCGGGACAGGGTCATCTACTTCGGGAGCAGTTCTTC
CDR3aa: CASSEGPGQGHLLREQFF

abundance: NA
j_gene: TRBJ1-1
v_gene: TRBV19
d_gene: NA
CDR3nt: TGTGCCAGCCTTAAACCGGGACACCCGAACACTGAAGCTTTCTTT
CDR3aa: CASLKPGHPNTEAFF

abundance: NA
j_gene: TRBJ2-2
v_gene: TRBV27
d_gene: NA
CDR3nt: TGTGCCAGCAACCCAGTTTGGGGGCCCGGGGAGCTGTTTTTT
CDR3aa: CASNPVWGPGELFF

abundance: NA
j_gene: TRBJ2-3
v_gene: TRBV15
d_gene: NA
CDR3nt: TGTGCCACCAGCAGAGGGGGGGGCGGCACAGATACGCAGTATTTT
CDR3aa: CATSRGGGGTDTQYF

abundance: few
j_gene: TRBJ2-1
v_gene: TRBV7-2
d_gene: TRBD2
CDR3nt: TGTGCCAGCAGTCATCTCGCGGGGGGTTTTTACAATGAGCAGTTCTTC
CDR3aa: CASSHLAGGFYNEQFF

abundance: NA
j_gene: TRBJ2-7
v_gene: TRBV11-2
d_gene: NA
CDR3nt: TGTGCCAGCAGCTCGGACACCGCGGGAGAGCAGTACTTC
CDR3aa: CASSSDTAGEQYF

abundance: NA
j_gene: TRBJ1-5
v_gene: TRBV19
d_gene: NA
CDR3nt: TGTGCCAGTAGTATAAGGTCGCAAACAGGACAGCCCCAGCATTTT
CDR3aa: CASSIRSQTGQPQHF

abundance: NA
j_gene: TRBJ2-5
v_gene: TRBV5-1
d_gene: NA
CDR3nt: TGCGCCAGCAGCTTCACAGGGTCCTACCAAGAGACCCAGTACTTC
CDR3aa: CASSFTGSYQETQYF

abundance: NA
j_gene: TRBJ2-7
v_gene: TRBV7-3
d_gene: NA
CDR3nt: TGTGCCAGCAGCTTGTGGGGGGGCCCGGGGTACGAGCAGTACTTC
CDR3aa: CASSLWGGPGYEQYF

abundance: NA
j_gene: TRBJ1-1
v_gene: TRBV7-2
d_gene: NA
CDR3nt: TGTGCCAGCAGCTTGTCTGCAGGGTTGAACACTGAAGCTTTCTTT
CDR3aa: CASSLSAGLNTEAFF

abundance: NA
j_gene: TRBJ1-2
v_gene: TRBV14
d_gene: TRBD1
CDR3nt: TGTGCCAGCAGCCCCCTCTTGACAGGGTACGGCTACACCTTC
CDR3aa: CASSPLLTGYGYTF

abundance: NA
j_gene: TRBJ1-4
v_gene: TRBV7-9
d_gene: NA
CDR3nt: TGTGCCAGCAGCTTAAGTGTTTCGGGGAGAGAAAAACTGTTTTTT
CDR3aa: CASSLSVSGREKLFF

abundance: NA
j_gene: TRBJ1-4
v_gene: TRBV6-5
d_gene: TRBD1
CDR3nt: TGTGCCAGCAGTCGAAGTACAGGGGGCGGTGAAAAACTGTTTTTT
CDR3aa: CASSRSTGGGEKLFF

abundance: NA
j_gene: TRBJ1-2
v_gene: TRBV20-1
d_gene: NA
CDR3nt: TGCAGTGCCTCTAGGCCCTCCACCTTC
CDR3aa: CSASRPSTF

abundance: NA
j_gene: TRBJ1-2
v_gene: TRBV6-1
d_gene: NA
CDR3nt: TGTGCCAGCAGGCACGGGCACAGGATCGACTATGGCTACACCTTC
CDR3aa: CASRHGHRIDYGYTF

abundance: NA
j_gene: TRBJ2-7
v_gene: TRBV30
d_gene: NA
CDR3nt: TGTGCCTGGAGTACCCATTACCGGCGGTTCTTAGGTGGTGAGCAGTACTTC
CDR3aa: CAWSTHYRRFLGGEQYF

abundance: NA
j_gene: TRBJ1-5
v_gene: TRBV19
d_gene: TRBD1
CDR3nt: TGTGCCAGTAGTATAGCCCACGGACAGGGGCACCAGCCCCAGCATTTT
CDR3aa: CASSIAHGQGHQPQHF

abundance: NA
j_gene: TRBJ2-7
v_gene: TRBV2
d_gene: NA
CDR3nt: TGTGCCAGCAGTGGCCGGGACACCCTCTCCTACGAGCAGTACTTC
CDR3aa: CASSGRDTLSYEQYF

abundance: few
j_gene: TRBJ1-5
v_gene: TRBV5-1
d_gene: NA
CDR3nt: TGCGCCAGCAGCTTGGACGGGGATAGCAATCAGCCCCAGCATTTT
CDR3aa: CASSLDGDSNQPQHF

abundance: few
j_gene: TRBJ2-2
v_gene: TRBV5-4
d_gene: NA
CDR3nt: TGTGCCAGCAGTTTCCGGAGGTTGGGTACCGGGGAGCTGTTTTTT
CDR3aa: CASSFRRLGTGELFF

abundance: NA
j_gene: TRBJ2-3
v_gene: TRBV27
d_gene: NA
CDR3nt: TGTGCCAGCAGTTTATCGTTACATGGCACAGATACGCAGTATTTT
CDR3aa: CASSLSLHGTDTQYF

abundance: NA
j_gene: TRBJ2-1
v_gene: TRBV10-3
d_gene: NA
CDR3nt: TGTGCCATGCGGGCGGGTGCCTACAATGAGCAGTTCTTC
CDR3aa: CAMRAGAYNEQFF

abundance: NA
j_gene: TRBJ1-1
v_gene: TRBV28
d_gene: TRBD1
CDR3nt: TGTGCCAGCAGTTTATGGGGGACAGCTTACACTGAAGCTTTCTTT
CDR3aa: CASSLWGTAYTEAFF

abundance: NA
j_gene: TRBJ1-5
v_gene: TRBV2
d_gene: NA
CDR3nt: TGTGCCAGCAGCCTGGGGGGTAGGGTAGGCAATCAGCCCCAGCATTTT
CDR3aa: CASSLGGRVGNQPQHF

abundance: NA
j_gene: TRBJ1-1
v_gene: TRBV25-1
d_gene: NA
CDR3nt: TGTGCCAGCAGTGAATCGGCAGGGGAAGCTTTCTTT
CDR3aa: CASSESAGEAFF

abundance: NA
j_gene: TRBJ1-5
v_gene: TRBV7-9
d_gene: TRBD1
CDR3nt: TGTGCCAGCAGCTTTTCAGGGGGGAGTCAGCCCCAGCATTTT
CDR3aa: CASSFSGGSQPQHF

abundance: NA
j_gene: TRBJ2-6
v_gene: TRBV28
d_gene: NA
CDR3nt: TGTGCCAGCAGTTTACAGGGCTGGATCTCTGGGGCCAACGTCCTGACTTTC
CDR3aa: CASSLQGWISGANVLTF

abundance: NA
j_gene: TRBJ2-3
v_gene: TRBV7-2
d_gene: TRBD2
CDR3nt: TGTGCCAGCAGCCTAATAGCGGGACCGACGGATACGCAGTATTTT
CDR3aa: CASSLIAGPTDTQYF